One and the same sample provided the 28 T cell receptor beta chains below, sequenced in a study of human T cells and chemical hapten exposure. The time point: pre-sensitization, week 0. Treatment described: therapeutic diphenylcyclopropenone sensitization with weekly scalp DPC. TCRdb analysed the RACE reads with MiXCR anew, one entry per CDR3 protein. Of 150,000 to 200,000 distinct CDR3 sequences in the sample, just under 30% were seen once. The sequenced sample was whole blood, obtained in connection with sensitization to the hapten diphenylcyclopropenone (DPC). The origin of the receptors is a woman in her 30s with alopecia areata. Some clones in this sample may be carry-over from other donors' samples.

J is TRBJ1-2 and V is TRBV28; D gene ambiguous. Deletions cut 8 bases from V and 5 bases from J, with 12 bases between. Germline assignment: CDR1 MDHEN and CDR2 SYDVKM. This CDR3 has 12 amino acids. CDR3 nucleotides: TGTGCCAGCCATTTCGGCGGATATGGCTACACCTTC. Amino acid sequence: CASHFGGYGYTF.

This clonotype was detected a few times. The chain recombines TRBV20-1 with TRBJ1-5; no firm D call. This CDR3 contains 14 residues. Germline V lookup: CDR1 DFQATT, CDR2 SNEGSKA (reference sequence). Trimming removed 3 bases at V and 0 bases at J, with 9 bases between. CDR3 coding DNA: TGCAGTGCTAGTAAGGGAGGTAGCAATCAGCCCCAGCATTTT. Translated: CSASKGGSNQPQHF.

This chain connects TRBV29-1 to TRBJ1-1, with D possibly TRBD1 on 5 matching bases. This CDR3 region has 15 residues. Germline CDR1 SQVTM, CDR2 ANQGSEA. Deletions cut 4 bases from V and 0 bases from J, with 15 bases between. Here the CDR3 reads CSVGGIGTVNTEAFF. The CDR3 nucleotides read TGCAGCGTTGGAGGGATAGGGACGGTGAACACTGAAGCTTTCTTT.

The rearrangement links TRBV27 to TRBJ1-1, with 7 bases lining up with TRBD1. CDR1 and CDR2 from the germline V gene are MNHEY and SMNVEV (reference sequence). The CDR3 totals 14 residues. V was clipped by 4 bases and J by 7 bases; unmatched bases: 9. Here the CDR3 DNA reads TGTGCCAGCAGTTCCCCCCGGACAGGCGGTGAAGCTTTCTTT. Translated: CASSSPRTGGEAFF.

The V and J genes are TRBV10-3 and TRBJ2-7; TRBD1 matches at 9 bases. The CDR3 totals 14 residues. CDR1 is ENHRY and CDR2 is SYGVKD in the germline V gene. The V gene end was trimmed by 6 bases and the J gene end by 0 bases; junction bases not matched to a gene: 3. This CDR3 is CAIRTGGSSYEQYF. Written as DNA, the CDR3 is TGTGCCATCAGGACAGGGGGTAGCTCCTACGAGCAGTACTTC.

The genes are TRBV28 and TRBJ1-2; 10 bases are a match to TRBD1. This CDR3 region has 13 residues. Trimming cost V 6 bases and J 7 bases; bases outside gene matches: 5. The germline V gene has CDR1 MDHEN and CDR2 SYDVKM. Here the CDR3 reads CASRTGGLTGYTF. The CDR3 DNA sequence: TGTGCCAGCAGGACAGGGGGCCTAACTGGCTACACCTTC.

V and J are TRBV5-1 and TRBJ2-1; a weak D match, TRBD1 (7 bases). The germline V and J ends were trimmed by 7 bases and 7 bases, with 12 bases remaining between them. CDR3 size: 12 residues. Germline values: CDR1 SGHRS, CDR2 YFSETQ. The CDR3 loop reads CASAAGGNEQFF. For the CDR3, the DNA is TGCGCCAGCGCGGCAGGGGGGAATGAGCAGTTCTTC.

The sample holds a few counts of this clonotype. The CDR3 coding sequence is TGCAGTGCTAGAGAGGGCCTGAAGAGCTCCTATAATTCACCCCTCCACTTT. This translates into CSAREGLKSSYNSPLHF. This chain uses TRBV20-1 with TRBJ1-6; D call uncertain. V was cut by 0 bases and J by 0 bases, with 12 bases left in between. Germline V gives CDR1 DFQATT, CDR2 SNEGSKA (reference sequence). The CDR3 has 17 amino acids.

There are a few counts of this clonotype. The rearrangement joins TRBV20-1 to TRBJ2-7, with 8 nucleotides matching TRBD1. This CDR3 comprises 12 residues. The germline V gene encodes CDR1 DFQATT and CDR2 SNEGSKA (reference sequence). V dropped 5 bases and J dropped 9; count of bases not matched to a gene: 9. CDR3 sequence reads: CSAPGQGTGQYF. The CDR3 coding sequence is TGCAGTGCTCCCGGACAGGGTACTGGGCAGTACTTC.

This clonotype was found many times. A junction end diverges from the germline sequence, so it may reflect a read error. The CDR3: CASSFGQNTEAFF. Here the CDR3 DNA reads TGTGCCAGCAGCTTTGGACAGAACACTGAAGCTTTCTTT. The V gene is TRBV5-1, the J gene TRBJ1-1; tentative D call: TRBD1 (5 bases). Germline V gives CDR1 SGHRS, CDR2 YFSETQ. The CDR3 consists of 13 residues.

The chain recombines TRBV4-1 with TRBJ1-1; the match to TRBD1 covers 9 bases. V shed 2 bases and J 2 bases; nucleotides not matched to a gene: 3. Germline assignment: CDR1 MGHRA and CDR2 YSYEKL. The CDR3 spans 15 residues. The CDR3 nucleotides are TGCGCCAGCAGCCAAAGGGACAGGGTTAACACTGAAGCTTTCTTT. Translating it yields CASSQRDRVNTEAFF.

The sample holds a few counts of this clonotype. This rearrangement joins TRBV6-5 to TRBJ1-4, with 8 bases identical to TRBD1. Germline CDR1 and CDR2: MNHEY and SVGAGI. The CDR3 runs to 14 residues. V was clipped by 2 bases and J by 7 bases; unmatched bases: 3. CDR3 nucleotide sequence: TGTGCCAGCAGTTACGTAGACAGGGGTGAAAAACTGTTTTTT. This codes for CASSYVDRGEKLFF.

This clonotype has only a few counts. The chain uses TRBV4-3 and TRBJ2-7, with D possibly matching TRBD1 (6 bases). Germline lookup yields CDR1 LGHNA and CDR2 YSLEER. V lost 2 bases to trimming and J lost 2 bases, with 13 bases between them. This CDR3 contains 15 residues. The CDR3 region has the DNA TGCGCCAGCAGCCAATCAACAGGGTCGGCCTACGAGCAGTACTTC. Amino acid sequence: CASSQSTGSAYEQYF.

V gene TRBV2 combines with J gene TRBJ2-7, with D possibly TRBD2 on 6 matching bases. With 5 bases removed from V and 0 bases from J, the gap between germline ends came to 11 bases. The CDR3 spans 14 residues. The germline V gene has CDR1 SNHLY and CDR2 FYNNEI. This CDR3 is CASSRDFFSYEQYF. Written as DNA, the CDR3 is TGTGCCAGCAGTAGGGACTTCTTCTCCTACGAGCAGTACTTC.

The J gene is TRBJ1-1, the V gene TRBV29-1; maybe TRBD1 (6 bases). Germline V CDR1 and CDR2: SQVTM, ANQGSEA. Trimming removed 5 bases at V and 0 bases at J, with 13 bases between. The length of the CDR3 is 14 residues. Here the CDR3 DNA reads TGCAGCGTTTCGGCAGGGGTTGTGAACACTGAAGCTTTCTTT. Protein sequence: CSVSAGVVNTEAFF.

The chain joins TRBV29-1 to TRBJ2-6; D call uncertain. The CDR3 spans 14 residues. V lost 7 bases and J lost 3, with 13 bases in between. Germline V CDR1 and CDR2: SQVTM, ANQGSEA. The CDR3 region has the DNA TGCAGCGCCCGACCAATAGGTGGGGCCAACGTCCTGACTTTC. Amino acids: CSARPIGGANVLTF.

The rearrangement links TRBV15 to TRBJ2-2, with D perhaps TRBD2 (7 bases). Germline assignment: CDR1 LNHNV and CDR2 YYDKDF (reference sequence). V lost 5 bases, J lost 3 bases, and 10 bases lay in between. The CDR3 is 14 amino acids. CDR3 nucleotides: TGTGCCACCAGCGGGGGGGCGGACACCGGGGAGCTGTTTTTT. Translating gives CATSGGADTGELFF.

This clonotype was counted between two and nine times. V usage is TRBV2 and J usage is TRBJ1-4; D is uncertain. The germline CDR1 and CDR2 sequences are SNHLY and FYNNEI. The V end lost 6 bases, the J end lost 0 bases, and 5 bases lay between the germline ends. This CDR3 contains 13 residues. The CDR3 reads CASRLATNEKLFF. For the CDR3, the DNA is TGTGCCAGCAGACTTGCAACTAATGAAAAACTGTTTTTT.

The rearrangement links TRBV2 to TRBJ2-7; 9 bases are shared with TRBD2. The ends lost 0 bases at V and 5 bases at J; junction bases unmatched: 8. The CDR3 loop spans 16 amino acids. Germline CDR1 and CDR2: SNHLY and FYNNEI. Here the CDR3 DNA reads TGTGCCAGCAGTGAAGCGCGGGCTAGCGGGACCAACGAGCAGTACTTC. Translated, it gives CASSEARASGTNEQYF. The full variable domain, rest sourced from reference TRBV2 and TRBJ2-7, is EPEVTQTPSHQVTQMGQEVILRCVPISNHLYFYWYRQILGQKVEFLVSFYNNEISEKSEIFDDQFSVERPDGSNFTLKIRSTKLEDSAMYFCASSEARASGTNEQYFGPGTRLTVT.

The genes are TRBV5-1 and TRBJ2-7; possible D gene TRBD1, 5 bases. V was trimmed by 4 bases and J by 5 bases, leaving 16 bases between them. Germline V gives CDR1 SGHRS, CDR2 YFSETQ. There are 14 residues in the CDR3. The CDR3 DNA sequence: TGCGCCAGCAGCCAGGGTAGTGCGTCCCACGAGCAGTACTTC. It encodes CASSQGSASHEQYF.

The rearrangement links TRBV30 to TRBJ1-1, with D tentatively TRBD1 (5 bases). The CDR3 sequence is 13 residues long. Germline V gene sequence: CDR1 GTSNPN, CDR2 SVGIG (reference sequence). V shed 8 bases and J shed 1 base, with 14 bases lying between them. The CDR3: CARRGRGNTEAFF. The CDR3 DNA follows: TGTGCCCGAAGGGGAAGGGGGAACACTGAAGCTTTCTTT.

J is TRBJ2-1 and V is TRBV12-3 or TRBV12-4, with a weak D call TRBD1 (6 bases). The CDR3 has 14 amino acids. Trimming pared 6 bases from V and 4 bases from J, leaving 13 bases between. For the CDR3, the DNA is TGTGCCAGCAGCTTAAGGACAGTTTACAATGAGCAGTTCTTC. Protein sequence: CASSLRTVYNEQFF.

The genes are TRBV6-2 or TRBV6-3 and TRBJ1-5; D gene unclear. The germline V gene encodes CDR1 MNHEY and CDR2 SVGEGT. V was pared by 5 bases and J by 7 bases, with 15 bases between. The CDR3 consists of 14 residues. The DNA of the CDR3 is TGTGCCAGCAGTGTTGGGAGTTGGTGGCAGCCCCAGCATTTT. Translating it yields CASSVGSWWQPQHF.

This clonotype was counted a few times. This rearrangement joins TRBV7-3 to TRBJ2-5; 8 nucleotides agree with TRBD2. Trimming removed 3 bases from V and 4 bases from J; junction bases left unmatched: 1. Germline V gene lookup returns CDR1 SGHTA and CDR2 FQGTGA. This CDR3 is built from 13 residues. Here the CDR3 DNA reads TGTGCCAGCAGCTTTGGACTAGCAGAGACCCAGTACTTC. Translation: CASSFGLAETQYF.

V usage is TRBV10-3 and J usage is TRBJ1-5; D not certain. Germline lookup yields CDR1 ENHRY and CDR2 SYGVKD. The CDR3 is made up of 14 amino acids. V lost 6 bases and J 3 bases, leaving 12 bases between the germline ends. In nucleotides, the CDR3 is TGTGCCATCAGAGAATCCGGGAACAATCAGCCCCAGCATTTT. Translating gives CAIRESGNNQPQHF.

The V gene is TRBV6-2 or TRBV6-3, the J gene TRBJ2-1, with a tentative D call TRBD1 (5 bases). Germline CDR1 and CDR2: MNHEY and SVGEGT. Trimming pared 5 bases from V and 6 bases from J, leaving 14 bases between. The CDR3 runs 14 residues. This CDR3 is CASSPAGLSNEQFF. DNA of the CDR3: TGTGCCAGCAGTCCGGCAGGGTTGTCCAATGAGCAGTTCTTC.

V and J are TRBV10-3 and TRBJ2-1, with 10 nucleotides matching TRBD1. This CDR3 contains 15 residues. Germline values: CDR1 ENHRY, CDR2 SYGVKD. V lost 5 bases and J lost 7; bases outside the gene matches: 8. The DNA for the CDR3 is TGTGCCATCAGTATGGGACAGGGGACCCTGAATGAGCAGTTCTTC. Amino acid sequence: CAISMGQGTLNEQFF.

The V gene is TRBV4-3, the J gene TRBJ2-2, with 9 bases that match TRBD2. Trimming took 4 bases from V and 7 from J; bases not matched to a gene: 4. The CDR3 is made up of 14 amino acids. Germline V gene data show CDR1 as LGHNA and CDR2 as YSLEER. CDR3 amino acids: CASSLGLAGGELFF. The DNA for the CDR3 is TGCGCCAGCAGCCTGGGACTAGCTGGCGGGGAGCTGTTTTTT.